The text below deals with one TCR beta chain. Its antigen is not identified. Samples of blood were obtained at baseline, on cycle 4 day 1, and on cycle 7 day 1. This record belongs to a study of OX40 agonist ivuxolimab in advanced cancers. Study context: Earlier treatment with anti-PD-1, anti-PD-L1 or anti-CTLA-4 was permitted, and around 36% had received some. The study's findings and limits: Normalized T-cell clonal expansion was also low in a subset of nonresponders. Researchers did not determine the expanded peripheral T cells' antigen specificity.

Using immunoSEQ multiplex PCR, the repertoire was profiled, and TCRdb retains in-frame clones only, with some absent. The data contain some 100,000 clones, 75% to 95% of them singletons. V was clipped by 3 bases and J by 2 bases, with 9 bases between them. This CDR3 is built from 14 residues. Looked up from germline, CDR1 is SGHAT and CDR2 is FQNNGV. This TCR was recovered from an adult with an advanced solid tumor such as melanoma, head and neck, liver or kidney cancer. The chain uses TRBV11-2 and TRBJ2-3; TRBD2 might be the D (6 bases). Sample: CD4+ or CD8+ T cells sorted from blood, taken in a trial of the OX40 agonist ivuxolimab. The CDR3 nucleotides are TGTGCCAGCAGCTTTGGAGGGCCCACAGATACGCAGTATTTT. Its translation: CASSFGGPTDTQYF.